This T cell receptor (beta chain) originates from a study of Tregs in tolerant kidney transplant recipients. Study-wide points: Expanding Tregs on activated donor B cells appeared to best identify donor-specific TCRbeta clones.

Profiled with immunoSEQ multiplex PCR; TCRdb holds only in-frame clones, not every one. The table records more than 25,000 clones, 82% of them present only once. This clone has a single count. Antigen: not known. The junction and the germline gene differ at one end; a read error may be behind it. The CDR3 extends over 14 amino acids. CDR1 is SEHNR, CDR2 FQNEAQ, per germline (reference sequence). The source is a human donor in good health. The sequenced sample consisted of Tregs from blood cultured with allogeneic cells. The chain uses TRBV7-9 and TRBJ1-1, with unresolved D. The CDR3 DNA reads TGCGCCAGCAGCCAAGTCGGGAGTTACACTGAAGCTTTCTTT. As protein: CASSQVGSYTEAFF.